This TCR beta chain was retrieved from a study of breast tumors, draining lymph nodes, adjacent tissues. Study findings and constraints: The data were judged consistent with most tumor T cells coming from lymph node and expanding in tumor. Tumor repertoires ranked between lymph nodes and nontumor tissue in diversity, with V and J gene preferences.

TCRdb passed the multiplex PCR reads through MiXCR, listing each CDR3 protein once. Of about 150,000 distinct CDR3 sequences listed, 32% are singletons. Samples came from axillary lymph nodes draining the breast cancer. This clonotype has ten or more counts. Its matching antigen is unknown. This TCR was recovered from a female donor with breast cancer. Some clones in this sample may be carry-over from other donors' samples. Sequencing used axillary lymph node tissue.

The chain's CDR3 is CASSVKLYSGNTIYF. The CDR3 bases are TGTGCCAGCAGTGTGAAGTTATACTCTGGAAACACCATATATTTT. The rearrangement joins TRBV6-1 to TRBJ1-3; no clear D gene. V lost 4 bases, J lost 0 bases, and 10 bases lay in between. Per germline, CDR1 MNHNS and CDR2 SASEGT. The CDR3 is 15 residues long.